This is a list of T cell receptor beta chains from one sample in a study of cytomegalovirus exposure and HLA in healthy donors. The assay was immunoSEQ multiplex PCR, and TCRdb's table has in-frame clones only and misses some. The top ten hold roughly 3.9% of the sample, which has some 98,000 clones, around 88% seen once. Specimen: PBMCs. The receptors originated from a woman aged 30 to 39 in good health and CMV-seronegative. The CDR3 runs from the conserved cysteine through the conserved F or W. Fields, in order: D gene, J gene, V gene, CDR3 protein. A D gene is named only where the DNA matches it firmly.

TRBD2,TRBJ2-7,TRBV28,CASSPGLAGLAYEQYF
NA,TRBJ1-2,TRBV28,CASSQITKGREGYGYTF
NA,TRBJ2-7,TRBV9,CASSTRLGDYEQYF
NA,TRBJ1-5,TRBV6-1,CASSLDSYSNQPQHF
TRBD1,TRBJ1-2,TRBV2,CASTEMRTGHPYTF
TRBD1,TRBJ2-5,TRBV13,CASLEQGATGETQYF
NA,TRBJ2-1,TRBV5-6,CASSLSPGNNEQFF
TRBD1,TRBJ1-1,TRBV19,CASSKRDRNTEAFF
TRBD1,TRBJ1-2,TRBV18,CASSVTGQGPWVYGYTF
TRBD1,TRBJ1-1,TRBV11-3,CASSPGTGVNTEAFF
NA,TRBJ1-5,TRBV5-1,CASSPEGNQPQHF
TRBD2,TRBJ2-5,TRBV18,CASSRAGVETQYF
NA,TRBJ2-2,TRBV5-1,CASSWPGDGELFF
NA,TRBJ2-7,TRBV27,CASSTNTGSYEQYF
NA,TRBJ1-1,TRBV5-1,CASSLGGLRGAFF
TRBD1,TRBJ2-5,TRBV7-2,CASSLGDRGAETQYF
TRBD2,TRBJ2-7,TRBV2,CASNRLAGGREQYF
TRBD1,TRBJ2-1,TRBV7-9,CASSLFGTGASEQFF
TRBD2,TRBJ2-5,TRBV7-6,CASSLVRLAGQETQYF
NA,TRBJ2-7,TRBV11-2,CASSLRISAGTTSYEQYF
TRBD2,TRBJ2-3,TRBV4-3,CASSQGLAGGTSTDTQYF
NA,TRBJ2-1,TRBV29-1,CSVAAGAVNEQFF
NA,TRBJ1-2,TRBV27,CASSEGVRYGYTF
NA,TRBJ1-2,TRBV29-1,CSADGLNYGYTF
NA,TRBJ2-6,TRBV5-1,CASSLGAPNSGANVLTF
TRBD2,TRBJ2-2,TRBV7-2,CASTKLAGGAGELFF
NA,TRBJ2-7,TRBV28,CAVQNRATYEQYF
TRBD1,TRBJ1-2,TRBV5-8,CASSLVRVGGHGYTF
NA,TRBJ2-2,TRBV5-1,CASRLGLNTGELFF
NA,TRBJ1-5,TRBV7-8,CASSLRGLGLSNQPQHF
NA,TRBJ2-7,TRBV6-1,CAIHRLDPDYEQYF
TRBD1,TRBJ2-5,TRBV28,CASITGGASETQYF
NA,TRBJ2-6,TRBV11-2,CASSLEGGSGANVLTF
TRBD1,TRBJ2-5,TRBV29-1,CSVTGPGETQYF
NA,TRBJ1-6,TRBV11-2,CASKQVHNSPLHF
TRBD1,TRBJ1-1,TRBV28,CASSFRDRGNIAFF
NA,TRBJ2-7,TRBV7-2,CASSLAPYSYEQYF
TRBD1,TRBJ1-5,TRBV27,CASSFRTGGDQPQHF
NA,TRBJ1-5,TRBV28,CASSFGITGNQPQHF
NA,TRBJ1-1,TRBV27,CASSFRGTYQNTEAFF
TRBD2,TRBJ2-1,TRBV27,CASSALAGAHSEQFF
NA,TRBJ2-7,TRBV5-4,CASSFGSSSYEQYF
TRBD1,TRBJ1-1,TRBV9,CASSVAQGARAEAFF
TRBD1,TRBJ2-7,TRBV18,CASSPKTGTDHYEQYF
NA,TRBJ1-4,TRBV5-1,CASSSRGGGEKLFF
TRBD1,TRBJ1-1,TRBV6-6,CASSPDRKAFF
TRBD1,TRBJ2-5,TRBV5-1,CASSKTGALQETQYF
TRBD2,TRBJ2-5,TRBV4-2,CASSQGSGTNQETQYF
TRBD2,TRBJ2-1,TRBV7-2,CASSSVASGVSYNEQFF
NA,TRBJ1-3,TRBV15,CATSRPGAPGNTIYF
NA,TRBJ1-3,TRBV2,CASSEGLGSGSGNTIYF